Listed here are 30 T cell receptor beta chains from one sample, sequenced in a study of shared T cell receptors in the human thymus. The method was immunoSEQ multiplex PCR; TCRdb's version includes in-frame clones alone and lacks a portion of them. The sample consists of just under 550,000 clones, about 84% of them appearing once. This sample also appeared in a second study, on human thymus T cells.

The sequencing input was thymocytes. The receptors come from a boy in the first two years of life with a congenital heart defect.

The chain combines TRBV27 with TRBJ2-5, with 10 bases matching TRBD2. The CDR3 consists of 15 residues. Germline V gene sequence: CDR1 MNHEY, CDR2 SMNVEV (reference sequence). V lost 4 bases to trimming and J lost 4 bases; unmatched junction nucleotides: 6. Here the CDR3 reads CASSWLAGVPETQYF. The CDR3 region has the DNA TGTGCCAGCAGTTGGCTAGCGGGAGTCCCAGAGACCCAGTACTTC.

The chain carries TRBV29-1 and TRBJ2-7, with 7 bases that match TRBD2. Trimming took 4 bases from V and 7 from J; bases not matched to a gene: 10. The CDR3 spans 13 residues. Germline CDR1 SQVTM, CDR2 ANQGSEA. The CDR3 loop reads CSVGWTSPWEQYF. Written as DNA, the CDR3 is TGCAGCGTTGGGTGGACTAGTCCGTGGGAGCAGTACTTC.

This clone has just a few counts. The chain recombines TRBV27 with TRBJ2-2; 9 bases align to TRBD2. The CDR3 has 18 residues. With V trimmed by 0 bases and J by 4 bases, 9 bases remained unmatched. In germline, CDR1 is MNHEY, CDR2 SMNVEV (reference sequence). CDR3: CASSLSRGSAGGTGELFF. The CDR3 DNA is TGTGCCAGCAGTTTATCGAGAGGGTCAGCGGGGGGCACCGGGGAGCTGTTTTTT.

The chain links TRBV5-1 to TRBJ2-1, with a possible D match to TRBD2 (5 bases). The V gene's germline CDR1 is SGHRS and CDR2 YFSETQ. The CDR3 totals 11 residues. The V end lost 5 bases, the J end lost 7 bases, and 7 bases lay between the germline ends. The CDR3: CASRGGNEQFF. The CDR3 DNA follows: TGCGCCAGCAGAGGAGGAAATGAGCAGTTCTTC.

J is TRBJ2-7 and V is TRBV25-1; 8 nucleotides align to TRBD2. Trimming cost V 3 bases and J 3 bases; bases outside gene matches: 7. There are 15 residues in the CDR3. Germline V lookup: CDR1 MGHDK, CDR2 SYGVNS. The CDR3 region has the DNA TGTGCCAGCAGTGAGCCCGGGGGGGCGCGCTACGAGCAGTACTTC. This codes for CASSEPGGARYEQYF.

CDR3 in DNA: TGTGCCAGTAGTGGGGTCGTAATCGGGACAGGGGGTAAATACGAGCAGTACTTC. Translated: CASSGVVIGTGGKYEQYF. This chain links TRBV19 with TRBJ2-7; the match to TRBD1 covers 11 bases. The CDR3 loop spans 18 amino acids. CDR1 is LNHDA, CDR2 SQIVND, per germline (reference sequence). The ends lost 5 bases at V and 4 bases at J; junction bases unmatched: 16. Filled out from reference TRBV19 and TRBJ2-7, the complete variable domain reads DGGITQSPKYLFRKEGQNVTLSCEQNLNHDAMYWYRQDPGQGLRLIYYSQIVNDFQKGDIAEGYSVSREKKESFPLTVTSAQKNPTAFYLCASSGVVIGTGGKYEQYFGPGTRLTVT.

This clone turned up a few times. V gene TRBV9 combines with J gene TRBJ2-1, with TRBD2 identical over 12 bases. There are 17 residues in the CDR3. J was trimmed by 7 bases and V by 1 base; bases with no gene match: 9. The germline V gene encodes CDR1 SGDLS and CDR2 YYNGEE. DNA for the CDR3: TGTGCCAGCAGCGTATCCCCTAGCGGGAGGGCCACGAATGAGCAGTTCTTC. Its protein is CASSVSPSGRATNEQFF.

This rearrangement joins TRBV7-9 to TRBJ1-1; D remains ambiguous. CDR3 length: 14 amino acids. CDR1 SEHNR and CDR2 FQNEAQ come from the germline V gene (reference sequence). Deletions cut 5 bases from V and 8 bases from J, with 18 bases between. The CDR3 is CASSPRVDGEEAFF. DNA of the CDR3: TGTGCCAGCAGCCCGAGGGTGGACGGAGAAGAAGCTTTCTTT.

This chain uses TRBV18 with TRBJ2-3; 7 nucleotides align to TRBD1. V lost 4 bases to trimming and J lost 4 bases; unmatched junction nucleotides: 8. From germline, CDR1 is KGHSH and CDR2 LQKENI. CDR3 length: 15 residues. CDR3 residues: CASSRKQGSPDTQYF. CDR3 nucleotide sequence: TGTGCCAGCTCACGGAAACAGGGGTCGCCAGATACGCAGTATTTT.

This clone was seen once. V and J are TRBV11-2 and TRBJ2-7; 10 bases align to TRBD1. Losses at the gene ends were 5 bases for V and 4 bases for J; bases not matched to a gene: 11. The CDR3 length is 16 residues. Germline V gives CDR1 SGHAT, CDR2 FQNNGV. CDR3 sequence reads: CASSLTSRDRGYEQYF. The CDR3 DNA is TGTGCCAGCAGCCTAACCTCCCGGGACAGGGGATACGAGCAGTACTTC.

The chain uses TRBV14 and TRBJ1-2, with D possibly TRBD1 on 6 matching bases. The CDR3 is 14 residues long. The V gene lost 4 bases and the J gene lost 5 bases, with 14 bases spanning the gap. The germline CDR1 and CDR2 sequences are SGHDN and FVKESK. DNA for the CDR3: TGTGCCAGCAGCCGGACAGCCTCCCTTTATGGCTACACCTTC. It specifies CASSRTASLYGYTF. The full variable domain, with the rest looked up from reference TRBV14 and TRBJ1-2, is EAGVTQFPSHSVIEKGQTVTLRCDPISGHDNLYWYRRVMGKEIKFLLHFVKESKQDESGMPNNRFLAERTGGTYSTLKVQPAELEDSGVYFCASSRTASLYGYTFGSGTRLTVV.

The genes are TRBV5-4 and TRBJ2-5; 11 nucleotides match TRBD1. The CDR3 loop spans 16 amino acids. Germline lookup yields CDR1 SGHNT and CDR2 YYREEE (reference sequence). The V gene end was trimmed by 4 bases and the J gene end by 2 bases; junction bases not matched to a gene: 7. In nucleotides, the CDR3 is TGTGCCAGCAGCGAGACCCGGGACAGGGGGCAAGAGACCCAGTACTTC. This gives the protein CASSETRDRGQETQYF.

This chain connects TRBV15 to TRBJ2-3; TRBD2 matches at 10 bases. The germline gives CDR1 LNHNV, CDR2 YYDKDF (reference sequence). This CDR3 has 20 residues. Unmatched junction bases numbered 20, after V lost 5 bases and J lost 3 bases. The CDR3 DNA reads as TGTGCCACCAGCCAAGAAATCCCTAGCGGGAGTTGCTGCGAGACAGATACGCAGTATTTT. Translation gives CATSQEIPSGSCCETDTQYF. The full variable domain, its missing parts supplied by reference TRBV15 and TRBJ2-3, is DAMVIQNPRYQVTQFGKPVTLSCSQTLNHNVMYWYQQKSSQAPKLLFHYYDKDFNNEADTPDNFQSRRPNTSFCFLDIRSPGLGDTAMYLCATSQEIPSGSCCETDTQYFGPGTRLTVL.

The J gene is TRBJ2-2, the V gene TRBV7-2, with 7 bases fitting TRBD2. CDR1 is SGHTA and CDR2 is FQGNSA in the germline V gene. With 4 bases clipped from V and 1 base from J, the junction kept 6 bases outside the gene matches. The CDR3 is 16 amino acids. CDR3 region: CASSSPPSGNTGELFF. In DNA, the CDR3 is TGTGCCAGCAGCTCACCCCCTAGCGGGAACACCGGGGAGCTGTTTTTT.

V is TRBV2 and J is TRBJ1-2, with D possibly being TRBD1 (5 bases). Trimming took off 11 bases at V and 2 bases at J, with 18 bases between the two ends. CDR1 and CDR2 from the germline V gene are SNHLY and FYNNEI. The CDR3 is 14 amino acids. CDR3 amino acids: CAGGKPGGNYGYTF. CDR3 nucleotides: TGTGCCGGGGGGAAACCCGGGGGGAACTATGGCTACACCTTC.

CDR3 amino acids: CASSEEGAYEQYF. In DNA, the CDR3 is TGTGCCAGCAGTGAAGAGGGGGCCTACGAGCAGTACTTC. This chain uses TRBV6-1 with TRBJ2-7; D is possibly TRBD1 (6 bases). This CDR3 contains 13 residues. V was shortened by 1 base and J by 2 bases, with 6 bases between the two germline ends. Per the germline V gene, CDR1 is MNHNS and CDR2 is SASEGT.

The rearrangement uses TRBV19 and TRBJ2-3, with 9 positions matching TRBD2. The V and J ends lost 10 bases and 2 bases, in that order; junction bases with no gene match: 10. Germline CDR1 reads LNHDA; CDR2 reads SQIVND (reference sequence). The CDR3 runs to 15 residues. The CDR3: CATVEPSGTTDTQYF. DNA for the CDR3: TGTGCCACCGTTGAGCCTAGCGGGACCACAGATACGCAGTATTTT. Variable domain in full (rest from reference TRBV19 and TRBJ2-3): DGGITQSPKYLFRKEGQNVTLSCEQNLNHDAMYWYRQDPGQGLRLIYYSQIVNDFQKGDIAEGYSVSREKKESFPLTVTSAQKNPTAFYLCATVEPSGTTDTQYFGPGTRLTVL.

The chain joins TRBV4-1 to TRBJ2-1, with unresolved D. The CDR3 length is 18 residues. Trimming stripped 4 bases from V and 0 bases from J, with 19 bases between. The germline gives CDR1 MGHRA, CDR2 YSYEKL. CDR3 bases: TGCGCCAGCAGCCCGATAAACCCGAGTCGGAGCTCCTACAATGAGCAGTTCTTC. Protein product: CASSPINPSRSSYNEQFF.

Here the CDR3 reads CASASNRDREYEQYF. The CDR3 coding sequence is TGTGCCAGCGCCTCCAACCGGGACAGGGAGTACGAGCAGTACTTC. The chain couples TRBV6-1 to TRBJ2-7; 9 bases line up with TRBD1. Germline V gene lookup returns CDR1 MNHNS and CDR2 SASEGT. The CDR3 spans 15 residues. The trim removed 8 bases at V and 4 bases at J, leaving 12 bases unmatched.

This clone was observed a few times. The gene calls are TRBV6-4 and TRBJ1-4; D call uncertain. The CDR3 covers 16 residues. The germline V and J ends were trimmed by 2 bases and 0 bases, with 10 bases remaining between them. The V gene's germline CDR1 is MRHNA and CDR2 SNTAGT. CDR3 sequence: CASSDGSNATNEKLFF. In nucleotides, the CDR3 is TGTGCCAGCAGTGACGGTTCTAATGCAACTAATGAAAAACTGTTTTTT.

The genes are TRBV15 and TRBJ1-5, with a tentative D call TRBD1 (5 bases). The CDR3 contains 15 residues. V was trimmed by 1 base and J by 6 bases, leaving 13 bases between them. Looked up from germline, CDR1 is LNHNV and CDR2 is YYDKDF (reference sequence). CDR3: CATSRGPRVSQPQHF. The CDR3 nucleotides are TGTGCCACCAGCAGAGGCCCCAGGGTAAGTCAGCCCCAGCATTTT.

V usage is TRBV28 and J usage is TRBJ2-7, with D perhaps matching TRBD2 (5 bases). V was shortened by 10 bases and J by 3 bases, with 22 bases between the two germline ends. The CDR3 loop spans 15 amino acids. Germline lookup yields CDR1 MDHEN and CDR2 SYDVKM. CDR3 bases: TGTGCCACCACCAGTGGGAGAAAAGGGATCTACGAGCAGTACTTC. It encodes CATTSGRKGIYEQYF.

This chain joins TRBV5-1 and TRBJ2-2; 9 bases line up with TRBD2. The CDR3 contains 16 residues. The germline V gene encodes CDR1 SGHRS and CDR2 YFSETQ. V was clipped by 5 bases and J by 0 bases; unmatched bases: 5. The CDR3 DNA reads TGCGCCAGCAGTCCGACTAGCGGAGCGAACACCGGGGAGCTGTTTTTT. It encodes CASSPTSGANTGELFF.

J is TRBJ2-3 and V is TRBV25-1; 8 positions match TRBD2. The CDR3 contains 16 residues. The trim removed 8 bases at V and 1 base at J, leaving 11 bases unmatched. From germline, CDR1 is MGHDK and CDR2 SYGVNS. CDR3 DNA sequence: TGTGCCAGCCCACCCTCAACTAGCGGAGGCACAGATACGCAGTATTTT. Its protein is CASPPSTSGGTDTQYF.

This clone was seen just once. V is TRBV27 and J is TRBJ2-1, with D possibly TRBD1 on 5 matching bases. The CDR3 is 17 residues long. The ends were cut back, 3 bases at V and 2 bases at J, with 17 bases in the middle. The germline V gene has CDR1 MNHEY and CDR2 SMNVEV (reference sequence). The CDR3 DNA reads TGTGCCAGCAGTTTGACAGTACAGGAGTGGACCTACAATGAGCAGTTCTTC. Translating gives CASSLTVQEWTYNEQFF.

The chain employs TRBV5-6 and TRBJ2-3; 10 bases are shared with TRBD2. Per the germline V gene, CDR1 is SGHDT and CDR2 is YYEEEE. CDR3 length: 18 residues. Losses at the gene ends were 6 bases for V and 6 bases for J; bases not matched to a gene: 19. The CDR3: CASKPLGTGLAGGDTQYF. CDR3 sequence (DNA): TGTGCCAGCAAACCTCTAGGGACAGGCTTAGCGGGAGGTGATACGCAGTATTTT.

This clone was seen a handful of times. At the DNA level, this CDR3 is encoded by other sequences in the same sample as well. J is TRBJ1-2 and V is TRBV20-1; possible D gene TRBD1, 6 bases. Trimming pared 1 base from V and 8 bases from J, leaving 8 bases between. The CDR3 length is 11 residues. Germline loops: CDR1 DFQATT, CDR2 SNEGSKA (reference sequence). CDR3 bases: TGCAGTGCTAGAGTCAGGGGAGGCTACACCTTC. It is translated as CSARVRGGYTF.

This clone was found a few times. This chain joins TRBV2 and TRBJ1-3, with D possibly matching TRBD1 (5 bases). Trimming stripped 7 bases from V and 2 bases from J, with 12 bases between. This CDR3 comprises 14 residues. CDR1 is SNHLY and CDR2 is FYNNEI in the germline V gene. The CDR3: CASISGRAGNTIYF. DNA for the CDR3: TGTGCCAGCATATCGGGCAGGGCTGGAAACACCATATATTTT.

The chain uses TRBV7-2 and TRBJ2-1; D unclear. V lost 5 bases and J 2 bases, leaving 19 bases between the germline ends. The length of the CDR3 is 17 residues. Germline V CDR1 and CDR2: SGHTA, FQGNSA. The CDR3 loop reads CASSLFPTAKTYNEQFF. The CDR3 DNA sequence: TGTGCCAGCAGCCTCTTCCCTACAGCAAAGACCTACAATGAGCAGTTCTTC.

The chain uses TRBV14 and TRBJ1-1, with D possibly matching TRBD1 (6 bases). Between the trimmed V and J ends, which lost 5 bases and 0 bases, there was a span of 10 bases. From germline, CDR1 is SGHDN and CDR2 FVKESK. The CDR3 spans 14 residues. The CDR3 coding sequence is TGTGCCAGCAGCTACCCAGGGGTGAACACTGAAGCTTTCTTT. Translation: CASSYPGVNTEAFF.